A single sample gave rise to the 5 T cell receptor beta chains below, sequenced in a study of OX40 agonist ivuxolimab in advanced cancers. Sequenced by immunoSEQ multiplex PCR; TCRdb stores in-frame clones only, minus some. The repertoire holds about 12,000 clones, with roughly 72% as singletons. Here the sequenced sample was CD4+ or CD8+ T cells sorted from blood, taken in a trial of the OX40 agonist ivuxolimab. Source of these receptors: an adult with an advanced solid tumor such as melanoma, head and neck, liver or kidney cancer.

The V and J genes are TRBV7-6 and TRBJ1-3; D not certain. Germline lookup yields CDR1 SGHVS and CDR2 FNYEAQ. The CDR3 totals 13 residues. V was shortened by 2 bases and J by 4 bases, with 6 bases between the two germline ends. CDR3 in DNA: TGTGCCAGCAGCTTAAATGGAGGAAACACCATATATTTT. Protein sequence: CASSLNGGNTIYF.

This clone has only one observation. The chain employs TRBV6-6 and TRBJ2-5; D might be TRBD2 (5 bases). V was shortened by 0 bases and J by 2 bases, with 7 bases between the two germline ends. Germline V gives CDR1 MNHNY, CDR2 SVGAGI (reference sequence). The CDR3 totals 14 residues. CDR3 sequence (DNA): TGTGCCAGCAGTTACTCCTCGGGGCAAGAGACCCAGTACTTC. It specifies CASSYSSGQETQYF.

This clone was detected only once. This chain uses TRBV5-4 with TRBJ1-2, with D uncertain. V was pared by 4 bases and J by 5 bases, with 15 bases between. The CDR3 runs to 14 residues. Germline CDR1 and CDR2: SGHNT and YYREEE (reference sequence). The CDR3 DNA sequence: TGTGCCAGCAGCATAAATAACCAGGTTTATGGCTACACCTTC. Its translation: CASSINNQVYGYTF.

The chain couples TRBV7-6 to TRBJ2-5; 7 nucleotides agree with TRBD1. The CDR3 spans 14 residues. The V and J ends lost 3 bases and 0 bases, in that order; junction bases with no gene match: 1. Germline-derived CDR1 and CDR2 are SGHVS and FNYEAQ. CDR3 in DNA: TGTGCCAGCAGCTTTACAGGGGACCAAGAGACCCAGTACTTC. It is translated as CASSFTGDQETQYF.

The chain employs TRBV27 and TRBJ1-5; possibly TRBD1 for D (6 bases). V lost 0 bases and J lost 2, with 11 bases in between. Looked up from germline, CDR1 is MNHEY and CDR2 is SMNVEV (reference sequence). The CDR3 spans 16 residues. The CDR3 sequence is CASSLSPGEGNQPQHF. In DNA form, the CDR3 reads TGTGCCAGCAGTTTATCGCCAGGGGAGGGCAATCAGCCCCAGCATTTT.